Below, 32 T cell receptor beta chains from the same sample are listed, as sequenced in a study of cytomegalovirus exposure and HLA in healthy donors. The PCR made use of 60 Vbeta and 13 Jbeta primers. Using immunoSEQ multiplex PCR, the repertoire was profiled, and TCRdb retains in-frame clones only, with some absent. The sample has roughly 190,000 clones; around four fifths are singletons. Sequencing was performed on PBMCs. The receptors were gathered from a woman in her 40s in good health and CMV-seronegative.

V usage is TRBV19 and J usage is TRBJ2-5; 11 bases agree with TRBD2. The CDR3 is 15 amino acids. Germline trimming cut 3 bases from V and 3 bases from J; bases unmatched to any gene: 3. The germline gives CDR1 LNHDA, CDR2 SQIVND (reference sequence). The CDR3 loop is CASSILLAGEETQYF. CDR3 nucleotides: TGTGCCAGTAGTATCTTACTAGCGGGAGAAGAGACCCAGTACTTC.

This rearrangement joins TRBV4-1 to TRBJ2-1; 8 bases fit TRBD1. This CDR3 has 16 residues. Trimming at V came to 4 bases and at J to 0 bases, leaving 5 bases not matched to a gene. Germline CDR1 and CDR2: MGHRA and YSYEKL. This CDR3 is CASSPTGARSYNEQFF. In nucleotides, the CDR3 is TGCGCCAGCAGCCCGACAGGGGCGCGCTCCTACAATGAGCAGTTCTTC.

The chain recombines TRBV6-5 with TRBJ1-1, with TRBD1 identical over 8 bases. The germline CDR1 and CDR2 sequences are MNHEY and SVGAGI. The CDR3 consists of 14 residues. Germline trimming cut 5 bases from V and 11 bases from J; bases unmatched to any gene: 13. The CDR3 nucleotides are TGTGCCAGCAGTATCCCTGGCAGGGGGCTCGACGCTTTCTTT. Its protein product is CASSIPGRGLDAFF.

CDR3 residues: CAISEWGTGNTEAFF. CDR3 bases: TGTGCCATCAGTGAGTGGGGGACAGGGAACACTGAAGCTTTCTTT. This sequence joins TRBV10-3 and TRBJ1-1, with 8 bases aligning to TRBD1. The CDR3 has 15 amino acids. Germline V CDR1 and CDR2: ENHRY, SYGVKD. Trimming removed 1 base from V and 1 base from J; junction bases left unmatched: 2.

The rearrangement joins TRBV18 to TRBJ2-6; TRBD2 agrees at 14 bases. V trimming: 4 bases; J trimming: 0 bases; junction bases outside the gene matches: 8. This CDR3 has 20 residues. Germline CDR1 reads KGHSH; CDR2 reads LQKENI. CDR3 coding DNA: TGTGCCAGCTCACTCGGGACTAGCGGGAGAAGGGTCTCTGGGGCCAACGTCCTGACTTTC. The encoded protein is CASSLGTSGRRVSGANVLTF.

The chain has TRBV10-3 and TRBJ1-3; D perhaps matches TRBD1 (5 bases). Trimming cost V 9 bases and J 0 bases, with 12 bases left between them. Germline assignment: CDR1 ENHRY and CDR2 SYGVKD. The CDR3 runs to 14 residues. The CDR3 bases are TGTGCCATAGGGGCCGAGTACTCTGGAAACACCATATATTTT. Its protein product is CAIGAEYSGNTIYF.

CDR3 sequence: CASSLKTRGNTEAFF. The CDR3 region has the DNA TGTGCCAGCAGCTTAAAAACGAGAGGGAACACTGAAGCTTTCTTT. The gene calls are TRBV7-9 and TRBJ1-1; no clear D gene. CDR1 is SEHNR, CDR2 FQNEAQ, per germline (reference sequence). V shed 2 bases and J shed 1 base, with 11 bases lying between them. The CDR3 is 15 amino acids.

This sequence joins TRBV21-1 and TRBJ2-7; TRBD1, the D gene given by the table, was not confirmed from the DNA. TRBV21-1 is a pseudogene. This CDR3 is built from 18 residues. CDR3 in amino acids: CASSKAPEGTGKFYEQYF. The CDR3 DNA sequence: TGTGCCAGCAGCAAGGCTCCCGAGGGGACAGGCAAATTCTACGAGCAGTACTTC.

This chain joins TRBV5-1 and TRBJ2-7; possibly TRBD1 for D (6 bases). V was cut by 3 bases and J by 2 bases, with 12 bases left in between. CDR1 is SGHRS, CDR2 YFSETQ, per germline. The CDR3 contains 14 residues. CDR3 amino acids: CASSSGTPPYEQYF. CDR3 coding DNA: TGCGCCAGCAGCTCCGGGACACCACCCTACGAGCAGTACTTC.

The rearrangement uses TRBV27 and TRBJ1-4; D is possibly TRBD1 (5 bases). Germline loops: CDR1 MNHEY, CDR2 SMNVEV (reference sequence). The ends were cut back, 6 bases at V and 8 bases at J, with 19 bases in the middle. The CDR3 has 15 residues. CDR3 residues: CASSEGRGRWEKLFF. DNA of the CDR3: TGTGCCAGCAGCGAGGGGCGGGGGAGATGGGAAAAACTGTTTTTT. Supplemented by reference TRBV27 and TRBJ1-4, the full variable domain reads EAQVTQNPRYLITVTGKKLTVTCSQNMNHEYMSWYRQDPGLGLRQIYYSMNVEVTDKGDVPEGYKVSRKEKRNFPLILESPSPNQTSLYFCASSEGRGRWEKLFFGSGTQLSVL.

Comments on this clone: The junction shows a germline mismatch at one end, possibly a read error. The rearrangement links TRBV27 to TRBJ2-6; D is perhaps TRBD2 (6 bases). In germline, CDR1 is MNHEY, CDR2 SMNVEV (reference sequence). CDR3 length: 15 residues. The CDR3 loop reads CASSFGDSWANVLTF. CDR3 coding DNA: TGTGCCAGCAGTTTTGGGGACTCTTGGGCCAACGTCCTGACTTTC.

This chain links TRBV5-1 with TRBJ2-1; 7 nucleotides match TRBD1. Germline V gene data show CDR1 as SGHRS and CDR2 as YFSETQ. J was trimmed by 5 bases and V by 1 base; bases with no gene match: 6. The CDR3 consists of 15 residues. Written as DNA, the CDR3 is TGCGCCAGCAGCTTGAGCACAGGGGTTGACAATGAGCAGTTCTTC. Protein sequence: CASSLSTGVDNEQFF. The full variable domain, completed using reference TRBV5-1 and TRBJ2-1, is KAGVTQTPRYLIKTRGQQVTLSCSPISGHRSVSWYQQTPGQGLQFLFEYFSETQRNKGNFPGRFSGRQFSNSRSEMNVSTLELGDSALYLCASSLSTGVDNEQFFGPGTRLTVL.

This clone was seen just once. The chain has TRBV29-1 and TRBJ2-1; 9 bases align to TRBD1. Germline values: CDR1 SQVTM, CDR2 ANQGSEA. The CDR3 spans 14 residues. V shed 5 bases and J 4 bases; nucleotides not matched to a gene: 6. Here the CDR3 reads CSVNWDRAYNEQFF. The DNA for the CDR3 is TGCAGCGTTAATTGGGACAGGGCTTACAATGAGCAGTTCTTC.

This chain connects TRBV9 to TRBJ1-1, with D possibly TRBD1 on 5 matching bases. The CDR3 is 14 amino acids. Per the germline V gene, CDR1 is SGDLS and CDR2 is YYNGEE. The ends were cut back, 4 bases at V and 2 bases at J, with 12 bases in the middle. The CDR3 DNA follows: TGTGCCAGCAGCCAGAACAGGCTAAACACTGAAGCTTTCTTT. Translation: CASSQNRLNTEAFF.

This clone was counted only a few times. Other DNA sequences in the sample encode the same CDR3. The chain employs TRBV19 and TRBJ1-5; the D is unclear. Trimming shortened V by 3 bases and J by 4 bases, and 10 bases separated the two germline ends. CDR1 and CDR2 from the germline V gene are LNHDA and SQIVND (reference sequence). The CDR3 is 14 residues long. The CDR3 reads CASSMVAGNQPQHF. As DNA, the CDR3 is TGTGCCAGTAGTATGGTCGCGGGAAATCAGCCCCAGCATTTT.

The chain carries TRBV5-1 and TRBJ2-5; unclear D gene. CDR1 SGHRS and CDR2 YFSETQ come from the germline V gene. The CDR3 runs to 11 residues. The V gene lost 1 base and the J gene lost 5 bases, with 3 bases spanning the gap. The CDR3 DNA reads TGCGCCAGCAGCTTGCAGGAGACCCAGTACTTC. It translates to CASSLQETQYF.

CDR3 sequence reads: CASSQGRVRDSHTGELFF. The CDR3 nucleotides are TGCGCCAGCAGCCAAGGGCGAGTCCGGGACTCCCACACCGGGGAGCTGTTTTTT. The chain carries TRBV4-1 and TRBJ2-2; TRBD2 might be the D (6 bases). V lost 1 base and J lost 3, with 18 bases in between. The CDR3 totals 18 residues. Germline V gene lookup returns CDR1 MGHRA and CDR2 YSYEKL.

Here the CDR3 DNA reads TGTGCCAGCAGGAGACTTGCCTCAACCTACGAGCAGTACGTC. Amino acids: CASRRLASTYEQYV. The V gene is TRBV6-5, the J gene TRBJ2-7; no reliable D call. Germline assignment: CDR1 MNHEY and CDR2 SVGAGI. V lost 6 bases, J lost 2 bases, and 14 bases lay in between. This CDR3 has 14 amino acids.

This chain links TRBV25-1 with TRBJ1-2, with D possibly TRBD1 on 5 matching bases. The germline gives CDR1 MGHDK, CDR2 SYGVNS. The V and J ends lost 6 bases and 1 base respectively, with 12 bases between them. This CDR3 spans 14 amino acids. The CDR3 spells CASRDLDSNYGYTF. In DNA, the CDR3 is TGTGCCAGCAGGGACCTCGACAGTAACTATGGCTACACCTTC.

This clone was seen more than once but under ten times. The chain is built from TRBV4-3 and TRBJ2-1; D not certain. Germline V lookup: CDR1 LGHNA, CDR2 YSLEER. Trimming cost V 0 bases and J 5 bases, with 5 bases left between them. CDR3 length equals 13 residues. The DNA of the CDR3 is TGCGCCAGCAGCCAAGATCGGGACAATGAGCAGTTCTTC. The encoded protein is CASSQDRDNEQFF.

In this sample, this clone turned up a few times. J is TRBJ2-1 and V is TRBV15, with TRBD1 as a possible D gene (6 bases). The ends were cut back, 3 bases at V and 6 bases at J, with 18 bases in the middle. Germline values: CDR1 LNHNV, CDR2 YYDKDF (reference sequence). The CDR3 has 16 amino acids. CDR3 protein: CATSSDVGGPPNEQFF. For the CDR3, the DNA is TGTGCCACCAGCAGTGACGTAGGGGGACCCCCCAATGAGCAGTTCTTC.

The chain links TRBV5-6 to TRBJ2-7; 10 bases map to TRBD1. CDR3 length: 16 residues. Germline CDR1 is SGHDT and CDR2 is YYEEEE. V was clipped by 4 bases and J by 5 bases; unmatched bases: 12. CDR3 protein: CASSRGTGEGGHEQYV. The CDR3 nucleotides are TGTGCCAGCAGCCGGGGGACAGGGGAAGGGGGACACGAGCAGTACGTC.

CDR3 in DNA: TGTGCCAGCAGCGTAGAACTAGTGAACAATGAGCAGTTCTTC. Protein product: CASSVELVNNEQFF. The chain has TRBV9 and TRBJ2-1, with D tentatively TRBD2 (5 bases). There are 14 residues in the CDR3. The germline V gene encodes CDR1 SGDLS and CDR2 YYNGEE. V was trimmed by 0 bases and J by 5 bases, leaving 9 bases between them. Drawing the rest from reference TRBV9 and TRBJ2-1, the complete variable domain is DSGVTQTPKHLITATGQRVTLRCSPRSGDLSVYWYQQSLDQGLQFLIQYYNGEERAKGNILERFSAQQFPDLHSELNLSSLELGDSALYFCASSVELVNNEQFFGPGTRLTVL.

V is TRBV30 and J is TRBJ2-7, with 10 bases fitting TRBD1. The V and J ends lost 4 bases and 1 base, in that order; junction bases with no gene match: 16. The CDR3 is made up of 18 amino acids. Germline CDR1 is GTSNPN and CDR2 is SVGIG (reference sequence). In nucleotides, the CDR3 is TGTGCCTGGAACTCTCCTCCGGGACAGGGGCCCAGGTCCTACGAGCAGTACTTC. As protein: CAWNSPPGQGPRSYEQYF.

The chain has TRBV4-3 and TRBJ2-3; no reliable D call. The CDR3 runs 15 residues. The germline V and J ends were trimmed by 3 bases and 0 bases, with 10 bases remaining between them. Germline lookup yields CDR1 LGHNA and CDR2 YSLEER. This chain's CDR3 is CASSHVFSSTDTQYF. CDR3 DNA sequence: TGCGCCAGCAGCCATGTTTTTTCTAGCACAGATACGCAGTATTTT.

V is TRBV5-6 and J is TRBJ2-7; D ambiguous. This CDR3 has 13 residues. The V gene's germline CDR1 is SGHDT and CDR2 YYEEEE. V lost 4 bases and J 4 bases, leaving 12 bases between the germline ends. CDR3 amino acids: CASSLVNNYEQYF. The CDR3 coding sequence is TGTGCCAGCAGCCTGGTAAACAATTACGAGCAGTACTTC.

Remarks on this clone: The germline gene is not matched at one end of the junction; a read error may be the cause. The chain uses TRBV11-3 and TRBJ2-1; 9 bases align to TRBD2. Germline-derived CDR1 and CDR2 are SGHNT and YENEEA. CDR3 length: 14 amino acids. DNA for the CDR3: TGTGCCAGCAGCTCCCAGACTAGCGGCCGCTCCGGAATCTTC. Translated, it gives CASSSQTSGRSGIF.

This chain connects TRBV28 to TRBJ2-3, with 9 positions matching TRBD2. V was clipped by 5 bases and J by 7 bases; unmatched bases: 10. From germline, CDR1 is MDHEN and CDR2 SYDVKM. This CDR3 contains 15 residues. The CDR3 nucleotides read TGTGCCAGCAGTGTGTCTAGCGGGGTAGGGTATACGCAGTATTTT. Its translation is CASSVSSGVGYTQYF.

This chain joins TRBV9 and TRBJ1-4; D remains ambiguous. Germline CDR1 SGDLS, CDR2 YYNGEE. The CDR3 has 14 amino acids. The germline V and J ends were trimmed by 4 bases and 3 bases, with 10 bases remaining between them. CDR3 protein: CASSPTAPNEKLFF. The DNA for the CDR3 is TGTGCCAGCAGCCCCACAGCCCCTAATGAAAAACTGTTTTTT.

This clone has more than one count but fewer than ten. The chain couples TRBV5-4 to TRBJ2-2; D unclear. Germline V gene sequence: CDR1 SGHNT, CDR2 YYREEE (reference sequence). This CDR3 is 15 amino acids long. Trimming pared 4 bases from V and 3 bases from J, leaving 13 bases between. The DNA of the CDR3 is TGTGCCAGCAGCCTGGATAGGAGATACACCGGGGAGCTGTTTTTT. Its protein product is CASSLDRRYTGELFF.

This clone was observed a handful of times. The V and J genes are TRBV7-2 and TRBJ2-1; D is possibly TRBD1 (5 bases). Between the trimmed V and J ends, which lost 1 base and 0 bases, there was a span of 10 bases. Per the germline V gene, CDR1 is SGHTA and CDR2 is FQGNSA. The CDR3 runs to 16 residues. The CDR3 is CASSLGPDSSYNEQFF. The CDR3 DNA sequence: TGTGCCAGCAGCTTAGGACCTGACAGCTCCTACAATGAGCAGTTCTTC.

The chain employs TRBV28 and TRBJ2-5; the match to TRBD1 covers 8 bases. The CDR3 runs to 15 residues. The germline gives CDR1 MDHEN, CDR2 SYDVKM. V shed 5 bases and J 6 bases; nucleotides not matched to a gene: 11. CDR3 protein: CASSQGALGSKTQYF. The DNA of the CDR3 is TGTGCCAGCAGTCAGGGGGCCCTGGGTTCGAAGACCCAGTACTTC.